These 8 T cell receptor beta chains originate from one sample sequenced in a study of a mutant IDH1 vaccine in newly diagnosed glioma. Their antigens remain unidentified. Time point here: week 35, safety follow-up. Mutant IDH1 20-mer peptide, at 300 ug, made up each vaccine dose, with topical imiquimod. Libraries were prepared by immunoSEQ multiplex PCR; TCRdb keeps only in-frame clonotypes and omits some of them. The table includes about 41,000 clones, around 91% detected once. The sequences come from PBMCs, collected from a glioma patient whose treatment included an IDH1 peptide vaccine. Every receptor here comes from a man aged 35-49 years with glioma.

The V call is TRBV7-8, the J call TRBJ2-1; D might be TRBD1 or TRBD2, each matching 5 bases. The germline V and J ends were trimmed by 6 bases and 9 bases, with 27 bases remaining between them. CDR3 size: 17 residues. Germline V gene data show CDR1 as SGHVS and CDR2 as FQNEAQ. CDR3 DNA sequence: TGTGCCAGCAGTAGGCGCAGATACGGACGAGGGGAAAGTGAGCAGTTCTTC. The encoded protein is CASSRRRYGRGESEQFF.

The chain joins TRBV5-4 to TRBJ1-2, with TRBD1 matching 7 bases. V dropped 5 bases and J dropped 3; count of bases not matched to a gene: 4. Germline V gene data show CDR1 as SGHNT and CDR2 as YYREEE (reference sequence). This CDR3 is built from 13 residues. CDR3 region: CASRRDRDYGYTF. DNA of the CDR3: TGTGCCAGCAGGAGAGACAGGGACTATGGCTACACCTTC.

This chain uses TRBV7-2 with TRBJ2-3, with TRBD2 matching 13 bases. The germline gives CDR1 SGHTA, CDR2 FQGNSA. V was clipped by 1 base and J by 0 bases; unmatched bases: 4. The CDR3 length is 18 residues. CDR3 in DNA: TGTGCCAGCAGCTTAGAACTAGCGGGAGGGCTGAGCACAGATACGCAGTATTTT. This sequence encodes CASSLELAGGLSTDTQYF.

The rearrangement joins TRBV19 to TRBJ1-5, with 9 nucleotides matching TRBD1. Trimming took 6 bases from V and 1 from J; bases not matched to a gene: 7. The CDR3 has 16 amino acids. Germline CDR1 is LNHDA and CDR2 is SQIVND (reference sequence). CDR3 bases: TGTGCCAGTAGGGGACAGGGAGGGAGCAGCAATCAGCCCCAGCATTTT. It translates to CASRGQGGSSNQPQHF.

Here the CDR3 reads CASSLNSGKFTDTQYF. CDR3 in DNA: TGTGCCAGCAGCTTAAATAGCGGGAAGTTCACAGATACGCAGTATTTT. The chain combines TRBV7-9 with TRBJ2-3, with 8 bases matching TRBD2. CDR1 SEHNR and CDR2 FQNEAQ come from the germline V gene (reference sequence). J lost 2 bases, V lost 2 bases, and 6 bases had no gene match. The CDR3 has 16 residues.

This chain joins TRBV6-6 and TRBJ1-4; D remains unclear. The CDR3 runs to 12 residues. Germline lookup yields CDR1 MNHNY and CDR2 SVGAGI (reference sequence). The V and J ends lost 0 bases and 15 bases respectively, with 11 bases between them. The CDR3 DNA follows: TGTGCCAGCAGTTACTCTGACGGCGGAGTGTTTTTT. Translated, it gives CASSYSDGGVFF.

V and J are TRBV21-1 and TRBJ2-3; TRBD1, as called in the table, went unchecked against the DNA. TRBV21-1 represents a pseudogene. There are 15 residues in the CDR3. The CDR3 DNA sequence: TGTGCCAGCAGCATCCAGGGGCCTAGCACAGATACGCAGTATTTT. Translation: CASSIQGPSTDTQYF.

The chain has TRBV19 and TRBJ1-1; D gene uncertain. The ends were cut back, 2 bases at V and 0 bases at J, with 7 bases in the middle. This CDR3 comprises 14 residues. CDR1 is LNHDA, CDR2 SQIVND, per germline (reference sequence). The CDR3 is CASSIRVLNTEAFF. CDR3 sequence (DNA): TGTGCCAGTAGTATACGGGTACTGAACACTGAAGCTTTCTTT.